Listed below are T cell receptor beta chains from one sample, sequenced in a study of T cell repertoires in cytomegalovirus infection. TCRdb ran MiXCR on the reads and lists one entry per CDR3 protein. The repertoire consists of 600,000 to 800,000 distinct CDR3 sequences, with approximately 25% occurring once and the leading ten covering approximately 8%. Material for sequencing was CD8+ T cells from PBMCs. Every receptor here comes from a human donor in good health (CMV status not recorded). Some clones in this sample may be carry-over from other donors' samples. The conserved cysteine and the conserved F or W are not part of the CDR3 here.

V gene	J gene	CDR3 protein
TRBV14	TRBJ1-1	ASRGTELEAF
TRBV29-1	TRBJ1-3	SAVATGYSGNTIY
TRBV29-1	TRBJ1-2	SVESEINYGYT
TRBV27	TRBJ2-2	ASSLSSGLAGTGELF
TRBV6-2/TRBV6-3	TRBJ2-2	VSKERTDLLTTGELF
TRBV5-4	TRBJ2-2	ASSLRQFANTGELF
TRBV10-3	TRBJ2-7	AIRKAPTYEQY
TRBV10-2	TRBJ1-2	ASSESIPTEPYGYT
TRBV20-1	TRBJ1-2	SARGQDLIGYT
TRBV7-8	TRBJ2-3	ASSSKRGGQDTQY
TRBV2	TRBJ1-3	ASSEPNTVSGNTIY
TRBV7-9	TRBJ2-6	ASSLQSSGANVLT
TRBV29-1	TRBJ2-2	SAEGENTGELF
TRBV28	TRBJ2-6	ASKGSGANVLT
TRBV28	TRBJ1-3	ASTSPTGGVYGNTIY
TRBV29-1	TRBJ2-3	SVLTGGPQAPRDTQY
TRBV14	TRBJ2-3	ASSQATGGLGRDTQY
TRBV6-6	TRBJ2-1	ASSFRTGLGVEQF
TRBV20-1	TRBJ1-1	STLGGTGFMNTEAF